This T cell receptor (beta chain) was profiled in a study of response to subunit inactivated influenza vaccine. Germline CDR1 and CDR2: KGHSH and LQKENI. V lost 3 bases, J lost 2 bases, and 8 bases lay in between. CDR3 size: 13 residues. From the RT-PCR reads, TCRdb called clonotypes with MiXCR, one entry per CDR3 protein. The top ten hold 13% of the sample, which has fewer than 700,000 distinct CDR3 sequences, 10% to 15% seen once. This clonotype was sampled from a man in his forties or fifties who received an inactivated influenza vaccine. The material was PBMCs from blood, obtained more than 35 days after vaccination. The chain joins TRBV18 to TRBJ2-7; D unclear. CDR3: CASSPSMTYEQYF. In nucleotides, the CDR3 is TGTGCCAGCTCACCTTCTATGACCTACGAGCAGTACTTC.